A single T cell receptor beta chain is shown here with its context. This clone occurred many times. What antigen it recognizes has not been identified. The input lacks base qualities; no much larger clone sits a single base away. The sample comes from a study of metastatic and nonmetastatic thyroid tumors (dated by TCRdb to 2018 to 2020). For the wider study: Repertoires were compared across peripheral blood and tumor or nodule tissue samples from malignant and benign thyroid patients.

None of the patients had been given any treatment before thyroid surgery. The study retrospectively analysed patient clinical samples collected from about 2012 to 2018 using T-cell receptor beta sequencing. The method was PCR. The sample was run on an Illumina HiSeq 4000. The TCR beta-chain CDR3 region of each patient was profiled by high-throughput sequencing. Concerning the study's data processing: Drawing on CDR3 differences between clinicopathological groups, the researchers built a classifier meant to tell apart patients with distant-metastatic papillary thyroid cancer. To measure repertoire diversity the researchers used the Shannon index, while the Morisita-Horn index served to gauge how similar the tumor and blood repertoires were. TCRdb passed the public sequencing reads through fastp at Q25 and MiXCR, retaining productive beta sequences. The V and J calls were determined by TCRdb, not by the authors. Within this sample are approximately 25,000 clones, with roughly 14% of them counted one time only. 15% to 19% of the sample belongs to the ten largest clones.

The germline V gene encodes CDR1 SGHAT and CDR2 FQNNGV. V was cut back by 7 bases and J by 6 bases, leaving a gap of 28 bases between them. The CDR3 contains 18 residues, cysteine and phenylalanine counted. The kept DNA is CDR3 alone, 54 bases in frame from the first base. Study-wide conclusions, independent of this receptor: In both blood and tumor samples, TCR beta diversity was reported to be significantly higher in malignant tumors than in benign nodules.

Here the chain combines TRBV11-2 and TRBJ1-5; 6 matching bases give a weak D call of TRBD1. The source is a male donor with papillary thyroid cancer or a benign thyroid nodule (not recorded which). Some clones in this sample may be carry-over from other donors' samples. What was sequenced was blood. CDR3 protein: CASNPPPHGRGESQPQHF. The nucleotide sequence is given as TGTGCCAGCAACCCCCCCCCCCACGGCAGGGGAGAGAGTCAGCCCCAGCATTTT. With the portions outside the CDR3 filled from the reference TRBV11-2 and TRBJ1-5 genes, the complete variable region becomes EAGVAQSPRYKIIEKRQSVAFWCNPISGHATLYWYQQILGQGPKLLIQFQNNGVVDDSQLPKDRFSAERLKGVDSTLKIQPAKLEDSAVYLCASNPPPHGRGESQPQHFGDGTRLSIL.